One sample yielded the 13 T cell receptor beta chains listed below, sequenced in a study of blood T cells in healthy people across ages. Primers used in a second PCR of about 7 to 11 cycles were a sample-barcoded 5' primer and a J-beta primer mix. TCRdb re-analysed the 5' RACE reads in MiXCR, keeping a single row per CDR3 protein. The sample records about 1.6 million distinct CDR3 sequences, around 35% being singletons. Sequences were obtained from blood. The receptors derive from a woman aged 25 to 39 in good health.

This chain joins TRBV7-6 and TRBJ2-3; 12 bases agree with TRBD2. The germline V gene has CDR1 SGHVS and CDR2 FNYEAQ. Losses at the gene ends were 2 bases for V and 4 bases for J; bases not matched to a gene: 10. This CDR3 comprises 18 residues. The CDR3, as DNA: TGTGCCAGCAGCTTACTAGCGGGGGGGCCCAACCACCCAGATACGCAGTATTTT. Its protein is CASSLLAGGPNHPDTQYF.

This clonotype was seen repeatedly, ten times or more. The gene calls are TRBV7-3 and TRBJ2-3; tentatively, D is TRBD2 (5 bases). The CDR3 is 14 amino acids. CDR1 and CDR2 (germline): SGHTA, FQGTGA. V was cut by 6 bases and J by 4 bases, with 14 bases left in between. CDR3 loop: CASSFGLASDTQYF. CDR3 in DNA: TGTGCCAGCAGTTTCGGCCTAGCATCAGATACGCAGTATTTT. The full variable domain, in which reference TRBV7-3 and TRBJ2-3 provide the parts outside the CDR3, is GAGVSQTPSNKVTEKGKYVELRCDPISGHTALYWYRQSLGQGPEFLIYFQGTGAADDSGLPNDRFFAVRPEGSVSTLKIQRTERGDSAVYLCASSFGLASDTQYFGPGTRLTVL.

The chain employs TRBV5-1 and TRBJ1-2; possibly TRBD1 for D (6 bases). Trimming took 4 bases from V and 4 from J, leaving 17 bases between them. Germline CDR1 reads SGHRS; CDR2 reads YFSETQ. The CDR3 loop spans 15 amino acids. The CDR3 reads CASSLRQDTFYGYTF. CDR3 sequence (DNA): TGCGCCAGCAGCCTTAGACAGGATACCTTCTATGGCTACACCTTC.

This clonotype has a count of ten or more. This chain links TRBV6-5 with TRBJ2-3, with D unresolved. The CDR3 length is 14 residues. The germline gives CDR1 MNHEY, CDR2 SVGAGI. V was trimmed by 2 bases and J by 2 bases, leaving 8 bases between them. The CDR3 loop is CASSYRPVTDTQYF. For the CDR3, the DNA is TGTGCCAGCAGTTACCGTCCCGTCACAGATACGCAGTATTTT.

This clonotype was counted a few times. This chain joins TRBV5-1 and TRBJ1-6; perhaps TRBD1 as D (5 bases). Trimming removed 2 bases from V and 10 bases from J, with 16 bases in between. CDR1 is SGHRS, CDR2 YFSETQ, per germline. This CDR3 is built from 15 residues. CDR3 protein: CASSFGGLEGSPLHF. DNA of the CDR3: TGCGCCAGCAGCTTTGGGGGTTTAGAGGGGTCACCCCTCCACTTT.

This clonotype was found a few times. The chain uses TRBV6-6 and TRBJ2-2; TRBD1 is a possible D gene (6 bases). Germline V lookup: CDR1 MNHNY, CDR2 SVGAGI (reference sequence). Trimming removed 6 bases from V and 7 bases from J, with 12 bases in between. The CDR3 consists of 13 residues. The CDR3 loop is CASRNRVHGELFF. Written as DNA, the CDR3 is TGTGCCAGCAGGAACAGGGTACACGGGGAGCTGTTTTTT.

This rearrangement joins TRBV29-1 to TRBJ2-4; 10 nucleotides agree with TRBD2. The CDR3 runs to 15 residues. Germline loops: CDR1 SQVTM, CDR2 ANQGSEA. The V gene end was trimmed by 6 bases and the J gene end by 3 bases; junction bases not matched to a gene: 8. The CDR3 DNA reads as TGCAGCGTGGATGGGGCTAGCGGGAGCAAAAACATTCAGTACTTC. Its protein product is CSVDGASGSKNIQYF.

Concerning this clonotype itself: This is likely a read error, given that the CDR3 carries no conserved phenylalanine or tryptophan at its end. The CDR3 DNA is TGCGCCAGCAGTGCCGGGGGCAGCACTAATGAAAAACTGTTTTTG. This codes for CASSAGGSTNEKLFL. The V call is TRBV5-1, the J call TRBJ1-4; D possibly corresponds to TRBD1 (6 bases). CDR1 SGHRS and CDR2 YFSETQ come from the germline V gene. The CDR3 has 15 residues. V shed 5 bases and J shed 2 bases, with 13 bases lying between them.

The V call is TRBV11-2, the J call TRBJ2-5; D is ambiguous. This CDR3 spans 15 amino acids. Germline CDR1 is SGHAT and CDR2 is FQNNGV. The germline V and J ends were trimmed by 5 bases and 2 bases, with 15 bases remaining between them. In DNA form, the CDR3 reads TGTGCCAGCAGCGAAGAGGCCTTACCTCAAGAGACCCAGTACTTC. Its translation is CASSEEALPQETQYF. The complete variable domain, with remaining parts taken from reference TRBV11-2 and TRBJ2-5, reads EAGVAQSPRYKIIEKRQSVAFWCNPISGHATLYWYQQILGQGPKLLIQFQNNGVVDDSQLPKDRFSAERLKGVDSTLKIQPAKLEDSAVYLCASSEEALPQETQYFGPGTRLLVL.

This clonotype has more than one count but fewer than ten. The chain joins TRBV6-5 to TRBJ2-5; D may be TRBD1 (5 bases). This CDR3 contains 12 residues. Germline V gene sequence: CDR1 MNHEY, CDR2 SVGAGI. Trimming stripped 10 bases from V and 3 bases from J, with 12 bases between. CDR3 in DNA: TGTGCCACCAAGGGGTTTGAAGAGACCCAGTACTTC. Its translation is CATKGFEETQYF.

This clonotype was observed a few times. The J gene is TRBJ2-1, the V gene TRBV7-9; 8 nucleotides match TRBD2. Looked up from germline, CDR1 is SEHNR and CDR2 is FQNEAQ (reference sequence). The CDR3 length is 15 residues. V lost 6 bases and J lost 4; bases outside the gene matches: 8. In DNA form, the CDR3 reads TGTGCCAGCAGACGGCTGGCGGGGGGATACAATGAGCAGTTCTTC. Translated, it gives CASRRLAGGYNEQFF.

This clonotype appeared many times. The CDR3 nucleotides are TGTGCCAGCAGCCCCCGGGGGCAATACAATGAGCAGTTCTTC. Translating gives CASSPRGQYNEQFF. This chain uses TRBV3-1 with TRBJ2-1; possibly TRBD1 or TRBD2 for D (6 bases each). CDR3 length: 14 residues. Germline-derived CDR1 and CDR2 are LGHDT and YNNKEL (reference sequence). The ends were cut back, 4 bases at V and 4 bases at J, with 11 bases in the middle.

This clonotype occurred many times. The rearrangement uses TRBV29-1 and TRBJ2-3; TRBD2 matches at 7 bases. Trimming at V came to 3 bases and at J to 2 bases, leaving 8 bases not matched to a gene. The germline CDR1 and CDR2 sequences are SQVTM and ANQGSEA. There are 15 residues in the CDR3. Written as DNA, the CDR3 is TGCAGCGTTGATGGGGGGGAGGGGCCCACAGATACGCAGTATTTT. Its protein product is CSVDGGEGPTDTQYF.